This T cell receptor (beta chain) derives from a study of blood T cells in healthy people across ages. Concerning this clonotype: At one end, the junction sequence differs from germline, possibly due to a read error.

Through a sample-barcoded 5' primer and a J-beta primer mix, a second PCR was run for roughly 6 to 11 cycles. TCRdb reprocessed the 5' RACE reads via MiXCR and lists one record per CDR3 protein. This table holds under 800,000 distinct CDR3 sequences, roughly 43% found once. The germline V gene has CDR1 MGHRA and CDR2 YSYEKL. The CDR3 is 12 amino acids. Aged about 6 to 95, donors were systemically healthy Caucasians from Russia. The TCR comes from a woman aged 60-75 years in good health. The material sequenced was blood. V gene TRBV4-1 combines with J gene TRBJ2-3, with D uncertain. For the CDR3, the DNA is TGCGCCAGCAGCCCAGGTACAGCTACGCAGTATTTT. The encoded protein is CASSPGTATQYF.